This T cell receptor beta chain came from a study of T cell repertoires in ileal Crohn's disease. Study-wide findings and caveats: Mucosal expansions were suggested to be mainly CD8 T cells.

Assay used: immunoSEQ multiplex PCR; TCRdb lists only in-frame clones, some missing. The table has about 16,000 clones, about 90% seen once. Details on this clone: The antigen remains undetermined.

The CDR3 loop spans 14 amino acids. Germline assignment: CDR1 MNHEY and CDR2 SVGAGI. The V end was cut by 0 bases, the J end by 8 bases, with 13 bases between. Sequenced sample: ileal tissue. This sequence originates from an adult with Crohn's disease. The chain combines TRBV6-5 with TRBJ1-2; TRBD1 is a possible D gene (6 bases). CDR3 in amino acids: CASSYSAGGWGYTF. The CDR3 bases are TGTGCCAGCAGTTACTCTGCTGGGGGCTGGGGCTACACCTTC.